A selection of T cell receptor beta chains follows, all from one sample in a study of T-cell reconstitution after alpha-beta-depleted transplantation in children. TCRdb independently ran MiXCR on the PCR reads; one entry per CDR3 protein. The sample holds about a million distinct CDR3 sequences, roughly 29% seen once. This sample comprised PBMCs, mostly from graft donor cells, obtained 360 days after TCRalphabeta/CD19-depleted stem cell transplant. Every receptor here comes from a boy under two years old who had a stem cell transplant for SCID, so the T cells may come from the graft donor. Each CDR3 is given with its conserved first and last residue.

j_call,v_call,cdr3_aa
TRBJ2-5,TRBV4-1,CASSQAPALAGLQETQYF
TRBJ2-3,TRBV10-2,CASSYTSTVTDTQYF
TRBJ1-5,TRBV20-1,CSARVRAPSNNQPQHF
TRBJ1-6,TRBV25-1,CAVSEFGRNSPLHF
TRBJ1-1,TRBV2,CASSTPGTEAFF
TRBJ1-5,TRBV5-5,CASSYQGDSNQPQHF
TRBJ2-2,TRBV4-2,CASSQDLGAGGELFF
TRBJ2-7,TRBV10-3,CAIRSGGEQYF
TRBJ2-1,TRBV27,CASSQSGGLYNEQFF
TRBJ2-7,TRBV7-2,CASSLGYRARIGYEQYF
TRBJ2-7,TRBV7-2,CASSATGGVGEQYF
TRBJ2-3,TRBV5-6,CASSSSPDTQYF
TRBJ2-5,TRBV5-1,CASSLTAPRAQETQYF
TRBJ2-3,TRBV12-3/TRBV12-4,CASSGPLGFGDHTQYF
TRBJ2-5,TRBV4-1,CASSQDSRTPQTEKETQYF
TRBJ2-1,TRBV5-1,CASSHKPPGTGLNEQFF
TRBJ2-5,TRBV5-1,CASGGGAQETQYF
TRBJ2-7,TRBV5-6,CASSPRGEVEQYF
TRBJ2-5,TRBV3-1,CASSQAFLAGETQYF
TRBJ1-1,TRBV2,CASSAREGNTEAFF
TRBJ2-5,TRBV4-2,CASSHEGPMETQYF
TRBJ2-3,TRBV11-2,CASSLRGLVSDTQYF
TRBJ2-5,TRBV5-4,CASSGGLRETQYF
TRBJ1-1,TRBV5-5,CASSLIQFTGTEAFF
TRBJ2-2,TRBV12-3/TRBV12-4,CASSSGTGGTGELFF
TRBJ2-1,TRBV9,CASSATTGKRYNEQFF
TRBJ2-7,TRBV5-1,CASSFVSGGYEQYF
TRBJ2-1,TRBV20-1,CSARDLTSGGIGEQFF
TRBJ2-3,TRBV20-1,CSAGIQGPDTQYF
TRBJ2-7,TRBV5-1,CASSLTQGPYEQYF
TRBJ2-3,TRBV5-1,CASSFARGLSTDTQYF
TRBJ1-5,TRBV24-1,CATSGASGFQPQHF
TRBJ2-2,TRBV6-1,CATGRGRPGELFF
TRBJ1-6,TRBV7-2,CASSPRTGTALHF
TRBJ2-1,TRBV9,CASSVASGGARYNEQFF
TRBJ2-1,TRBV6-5,CASSYSRGGYEQFF
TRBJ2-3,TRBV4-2,CASSQVLAGGQSTDTQYF
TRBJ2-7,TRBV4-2,CASSQWLGYEQYF
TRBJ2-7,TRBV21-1,CASSKYGATYEQYF
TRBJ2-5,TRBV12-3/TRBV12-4,CASSPPDLFGSETQYF
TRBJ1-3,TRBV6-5,CASSYVEDSSGNTIYF
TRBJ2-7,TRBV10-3,CAISETRAYEQYF